This is a list of T cell receptor beta chains from one sample in a study of T-cell reconstitution after alpha-beta-depleted transplantation in children. TCRdb used MiXCR to reprocess the PCR reads, holding one entry per CDR3 protein. The repertoire consists of a few hundred thousand distinct CDR3 sequences, with about a quarter occurring once and the leading ten covering 30% to 45%. Sequenced material: PBMCs, taken before TCRalphabeta/CD19-depleted stem cell transplant. The source is a boy younger than two with Wiskott-Aldrich syndrome, due to receive a stem cell transplant. Each CDR3 is given without its conserved first and last residue. Each record gives: CDR3 protein, clone size, J gene, V gene. Only part of the rows carry a size: once, few, many, or a class if the clone is expanded.

ASSQSWGLAGEFSYNEQF | - | TRBJ2-1 | TRBV4-2
ATKSGTGSFTDTQY | - | TRBJ2-3 | TRBV5-1
ASSSTSGSVYEQY | - | TRBJ2-7 | TRBV7-9
SASGEGELF | many | TRBJ2-2 | TRBV20-1
ASSPRQAPYNEQF | - | TRBJ2-1 | TRBV5-1
ASSSRGRYYEQY | few | TRBJ2-7 | TRBV7-2
ASSLDRLGIVLETQY | - | TRBJ2-5 | TRBV12-3/TRBV12-4
ASSLEVGTHTGELF | few | TRBJ2-2 | TRBV5-6
AIGGNQGPGGYT | - | TRBJ1-2 | TRBV10-3
ASSLTQGPSDTQY | - | TRBJ2-3 | TRBV7-9
SARGILAASYNEQF | - | TRBJ2-1 | TRBV20-1
ASRFGGETQETQY | - | TRBJ2-5 | TRBV5-1
ASSPRAGGAGSTGELF | few | TRBJ2-2 | TRBV14
ASSQGPPRRLLSYEQY | - | TRBJ2-7 | TRBV3-1
ASSLRTSGRQETQY | many | TRBJ2-5 | TRBV5-4
GAGGSEFPEQY | few | TRBJ2-7 | TRBV20-1
ASSLASGGPNTGELF | - | TRBJ2-2 | TRBV5-1
ASTKDTYNEQF | - | TRBJ2-1 | TRBV7-9
SAIPGLRNEQF | - | TRBJ2-1 | TRBV20-1
ASSVGTVGFPGELF | - | TRBJ2-2 | TRBV9
SARDPWQSTGELF | - | TRBJ2-2 | TRBV20-1
SARSPSVLYNEQF | - | TRBJ2-1 | TRBV20-1
ATSRDMAGVLANEQF | - | TRBJ2-1 | TRBV15
ASSVAGTGSYEQY | few | TRBJ2-7 | TRBV9
ASSSPRSGEKKLF | - | TRBJ1-4 | TRBV7-6